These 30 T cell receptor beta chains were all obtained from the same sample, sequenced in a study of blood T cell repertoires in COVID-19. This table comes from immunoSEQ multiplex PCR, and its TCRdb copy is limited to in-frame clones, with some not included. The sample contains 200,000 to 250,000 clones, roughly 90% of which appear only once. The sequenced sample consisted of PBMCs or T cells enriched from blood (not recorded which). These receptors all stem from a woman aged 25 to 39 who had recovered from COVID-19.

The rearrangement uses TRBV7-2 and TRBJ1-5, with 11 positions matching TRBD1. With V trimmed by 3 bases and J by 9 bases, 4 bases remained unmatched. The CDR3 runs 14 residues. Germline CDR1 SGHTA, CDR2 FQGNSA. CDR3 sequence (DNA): TGTGCCAGCAGCTTCGGACAGGGGGCAGGGCCCCAGCATTTT. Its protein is CASSFGQGAGPQHF. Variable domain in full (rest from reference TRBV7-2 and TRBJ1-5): GAGVSQSPSNKVTEKGKDVELRCDPISGHTALYWYRQSLGQGLEFLIYFQGNSAPDKSGLPSDRFSAERTGGSVSTLTIQRTQQEDSAVYLCASSFGQGAGPQHFGDGTRLSIL.

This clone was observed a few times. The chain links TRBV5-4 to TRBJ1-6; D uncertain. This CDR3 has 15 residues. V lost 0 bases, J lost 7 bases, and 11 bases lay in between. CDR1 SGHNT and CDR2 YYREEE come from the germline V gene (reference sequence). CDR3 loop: CASSLDREANSPLHF. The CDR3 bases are TGTGCCAGCAGCTTGGACCGGGAGGCGAATTCACCCCTCCACTTT.

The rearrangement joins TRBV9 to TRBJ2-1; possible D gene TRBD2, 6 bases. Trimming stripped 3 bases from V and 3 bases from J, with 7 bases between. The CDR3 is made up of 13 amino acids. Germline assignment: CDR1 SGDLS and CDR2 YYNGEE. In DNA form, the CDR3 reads TGTGCCAGCAGCGCGACTAGCTACAATGAGCAGTTCTTC. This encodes CASSATSYNEQFF. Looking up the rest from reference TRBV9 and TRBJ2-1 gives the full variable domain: DSGVTQTPKHLITATGQRVTLRCSPRSGDLSVYWYQQSLDQGLQFLIQYYNGEERAKGNILERFSAQQFPDLHSELNLSSLELGDSALYFCASSATSYNEQFFGPGTRLTVL.

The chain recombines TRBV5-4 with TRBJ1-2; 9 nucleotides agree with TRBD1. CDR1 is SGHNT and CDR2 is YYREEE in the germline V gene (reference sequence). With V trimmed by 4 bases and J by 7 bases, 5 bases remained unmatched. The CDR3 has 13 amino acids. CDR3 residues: CASSPDRGFGYTF. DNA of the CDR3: TGTGCCAGCAGCCCGGACAGGGGATTTGGCTACACCTTC.

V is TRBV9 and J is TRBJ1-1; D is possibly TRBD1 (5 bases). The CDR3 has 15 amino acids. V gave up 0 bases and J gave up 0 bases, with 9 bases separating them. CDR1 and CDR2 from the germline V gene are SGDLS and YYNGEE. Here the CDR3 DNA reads TGTGCCAGCAGCGTAGGACAGAGATTGAACACTGAAGCTTTCTTT. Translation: CASSVGQRLNTEAFF.

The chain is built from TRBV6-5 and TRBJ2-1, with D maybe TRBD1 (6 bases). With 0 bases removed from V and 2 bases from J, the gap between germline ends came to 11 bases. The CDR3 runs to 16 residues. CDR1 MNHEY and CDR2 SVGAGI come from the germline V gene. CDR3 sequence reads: CASSYSRGGPYNEQFF. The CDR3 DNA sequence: TGTGCCAGCAGTTACTCCCGTGGGGGCCCCTACAATGAGCAGTTCTTC.

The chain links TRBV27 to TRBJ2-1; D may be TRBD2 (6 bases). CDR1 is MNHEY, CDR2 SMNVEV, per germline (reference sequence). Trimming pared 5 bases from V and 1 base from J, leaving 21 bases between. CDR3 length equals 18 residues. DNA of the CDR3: TGTGCCAGCAGTAACCCCCGTTCTGCGGGGAAATCCTACAATGAGCAGTTCTTC. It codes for CASSNPRSAGKSYNEQFF.

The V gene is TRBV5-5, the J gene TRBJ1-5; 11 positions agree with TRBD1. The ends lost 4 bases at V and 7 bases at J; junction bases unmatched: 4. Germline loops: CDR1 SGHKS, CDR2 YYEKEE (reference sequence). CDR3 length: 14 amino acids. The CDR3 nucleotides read TGTGCCAGCAGCAGCGGACAGGGGGCACAGCCCCAGCATTTT. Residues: CASSSGQGAQPQHF. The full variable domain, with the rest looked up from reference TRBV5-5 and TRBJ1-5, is DAGVTQSPTHLIKTRGQQVTLRCSPISGHKSVSWYQQVLGQGPQFIFQYYEKEERGRGNFPDRFSARQFPNYSSELNVNALLLGDSALYLCASSSGQGAQPQHFGDGTRLSIL.

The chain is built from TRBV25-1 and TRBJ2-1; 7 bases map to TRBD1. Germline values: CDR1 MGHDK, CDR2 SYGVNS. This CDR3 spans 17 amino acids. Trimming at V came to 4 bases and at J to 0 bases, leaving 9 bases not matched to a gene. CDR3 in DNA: TGTGCCAGCAGTGCACCCCAGACAGGGAGCTCCTACAATGAGCAGTTCTTC. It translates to CASSAPQTGSSYNEQFF.

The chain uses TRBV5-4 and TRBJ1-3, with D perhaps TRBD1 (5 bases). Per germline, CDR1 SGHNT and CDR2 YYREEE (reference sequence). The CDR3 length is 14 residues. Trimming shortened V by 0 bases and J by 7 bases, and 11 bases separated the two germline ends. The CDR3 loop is CASSLGRGLNTIYF. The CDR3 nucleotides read TGTGCCAGCAGCTTGGGTCGGGGGTTGAACACCATATATTTT.

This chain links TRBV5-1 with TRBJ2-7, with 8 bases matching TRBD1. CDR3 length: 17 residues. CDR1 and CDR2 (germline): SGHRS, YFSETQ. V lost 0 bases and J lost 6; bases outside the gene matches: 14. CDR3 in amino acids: CASSLAGLSGGAIEQYF. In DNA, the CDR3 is TGCGCCAGCAGCTTGGCCGGGCTGTCAGGGGGCGCCATCGAGCAGTACTTC.

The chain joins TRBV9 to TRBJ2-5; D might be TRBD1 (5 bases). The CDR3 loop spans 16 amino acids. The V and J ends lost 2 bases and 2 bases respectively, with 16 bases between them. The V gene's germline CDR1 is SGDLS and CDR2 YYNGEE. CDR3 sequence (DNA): TGTGCCAGCAGCGTTCTCGGGCAGGGTGGGCAAGAGACCCAGTACTTC. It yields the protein CASSVLGQGGQETQYF.

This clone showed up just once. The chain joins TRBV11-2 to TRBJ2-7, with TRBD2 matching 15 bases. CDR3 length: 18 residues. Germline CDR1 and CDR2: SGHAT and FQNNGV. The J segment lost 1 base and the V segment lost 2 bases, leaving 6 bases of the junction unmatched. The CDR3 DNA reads TGTGCCAGCAGCTTAACCGGGACTAGCGGGGGGACGTCCTACGAGCAGTACTTC. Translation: CASSLTGTSGGTSYEQYF.

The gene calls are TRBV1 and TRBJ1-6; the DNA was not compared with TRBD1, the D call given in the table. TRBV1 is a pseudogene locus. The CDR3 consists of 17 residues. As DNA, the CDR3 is TGCACCAGCAGCCAGACCAAAGGGACAGGGGATAATTCACCCCTCCACTTT. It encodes CTSSQTKGTGDNSPLHF.

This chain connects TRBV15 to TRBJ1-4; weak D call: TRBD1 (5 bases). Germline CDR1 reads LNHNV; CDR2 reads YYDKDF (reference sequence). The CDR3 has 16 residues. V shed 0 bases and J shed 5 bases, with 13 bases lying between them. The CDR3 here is CATSRDQGGGNEKLFF. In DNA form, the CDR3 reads TGTGCCACCAGCAGAGATCAGGGTGGGGGGAATGAAAAACTGTTTTTT.

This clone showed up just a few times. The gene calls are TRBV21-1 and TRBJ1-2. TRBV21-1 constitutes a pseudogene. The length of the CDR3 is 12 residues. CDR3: CASSNGLPPCAF. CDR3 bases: TGTGCCAGCAGCAACGGACTCCCCCCTTGTGCCTTC.

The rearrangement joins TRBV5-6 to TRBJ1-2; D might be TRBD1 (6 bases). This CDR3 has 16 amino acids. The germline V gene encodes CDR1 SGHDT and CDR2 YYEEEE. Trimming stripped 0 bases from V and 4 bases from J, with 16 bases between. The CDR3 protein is CASSLGSRGPTYGYTF. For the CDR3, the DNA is TGTGCCAGCAGCTTGGGTTCGCGGGGGCCGACCTATGGCTACACCTTC.

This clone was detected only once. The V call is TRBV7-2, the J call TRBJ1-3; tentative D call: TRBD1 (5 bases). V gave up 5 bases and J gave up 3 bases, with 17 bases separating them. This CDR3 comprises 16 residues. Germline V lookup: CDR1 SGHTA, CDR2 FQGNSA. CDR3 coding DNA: TGTGCCAGCAGCCGCTTGAAAGGGGCTGGTGGAAACACCATATATTTT. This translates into CASSRLKGAGGNTIYF.

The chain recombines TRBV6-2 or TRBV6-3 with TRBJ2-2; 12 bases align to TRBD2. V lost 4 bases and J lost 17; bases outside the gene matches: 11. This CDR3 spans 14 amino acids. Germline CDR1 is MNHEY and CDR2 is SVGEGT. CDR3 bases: TGTGCCAGCAGTTCTAGCGGGGGGGCAGTGGATCGATTTTTT. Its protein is CASSSSGGAVDRFF.

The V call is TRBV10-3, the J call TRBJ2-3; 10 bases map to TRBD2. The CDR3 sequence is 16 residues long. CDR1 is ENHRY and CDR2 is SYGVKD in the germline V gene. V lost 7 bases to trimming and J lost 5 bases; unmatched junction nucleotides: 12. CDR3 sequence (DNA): TGTGCCATCACCCATAGGGGGACTAGCGCTTTAGATACGCAGTATTTT. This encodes CAITHRGTSALDTQYF.

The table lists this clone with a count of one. CDR3 bases: TGTGCCAGCAGCCAAGACCCCCTCCAGGGTTGGAATGAGCAGTTCTTC. The encoded protein is CASSQDPLQGWNEQFF. The V and J genes are TRBV3-1 (or the pseudogene TRBV3-2) and TRBJ2-1, with D tentatively TRBD1 (5 bases). Deletions cut 0 bases from V and 7 bases from J, with 16 bases between. Germline-derived CDR1 and CDR2 are LGHDT and YNNKEL (reference sequence). CDR3 length equals 16 residues.

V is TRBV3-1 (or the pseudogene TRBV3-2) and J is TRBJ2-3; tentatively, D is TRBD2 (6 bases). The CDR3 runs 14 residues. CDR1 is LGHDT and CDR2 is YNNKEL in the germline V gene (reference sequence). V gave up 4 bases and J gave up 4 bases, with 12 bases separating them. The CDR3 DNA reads TGTGCCAGCAGCCGCAGACTAGTTGCAGATACGCAGTATTTT. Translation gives CASSRRLVADTQYF.

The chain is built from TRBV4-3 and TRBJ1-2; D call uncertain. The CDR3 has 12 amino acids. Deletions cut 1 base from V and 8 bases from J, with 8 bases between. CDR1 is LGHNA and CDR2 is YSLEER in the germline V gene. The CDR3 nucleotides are TGCGCCAGCAGCCAAGCCGCCGGGGGCTACACCTTC. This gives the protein CASSQAAGGYTF.

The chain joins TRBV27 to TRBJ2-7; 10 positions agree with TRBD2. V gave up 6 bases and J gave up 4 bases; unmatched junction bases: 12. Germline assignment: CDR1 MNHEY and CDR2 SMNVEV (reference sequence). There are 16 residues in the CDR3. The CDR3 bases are TGTGCCAGCAGCCTCCGGCCTCAGACTAGCGGGTACGAGCAGTACTTC. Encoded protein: CASSLRPQTSGYEQYF.

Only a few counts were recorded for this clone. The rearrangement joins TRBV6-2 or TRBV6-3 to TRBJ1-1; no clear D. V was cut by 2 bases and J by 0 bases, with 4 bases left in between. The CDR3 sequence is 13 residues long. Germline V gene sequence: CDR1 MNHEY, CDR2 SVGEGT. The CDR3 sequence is CASSYSLNTEAFF. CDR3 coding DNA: TGTGCCAGCAGTTACAGCCTGAACACTGAAGCTTTCTTT.

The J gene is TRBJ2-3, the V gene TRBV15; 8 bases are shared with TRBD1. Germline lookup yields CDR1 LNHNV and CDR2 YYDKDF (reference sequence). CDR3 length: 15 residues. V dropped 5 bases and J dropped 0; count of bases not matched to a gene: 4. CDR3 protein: CATSYRDRSTDTQYF. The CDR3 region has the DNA TGTGCCACCAGCTACCGGGACAGGAGCACAGATACGCAGTATTTT.

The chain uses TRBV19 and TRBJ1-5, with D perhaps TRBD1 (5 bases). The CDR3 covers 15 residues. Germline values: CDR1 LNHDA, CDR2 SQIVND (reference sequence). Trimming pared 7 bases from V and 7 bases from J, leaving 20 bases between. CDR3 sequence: CASTAGTDQNQPQHF. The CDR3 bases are TGTGCCAGTACCGCCGGGACTGATCAGAACCAGCCCCAGCATTTT.

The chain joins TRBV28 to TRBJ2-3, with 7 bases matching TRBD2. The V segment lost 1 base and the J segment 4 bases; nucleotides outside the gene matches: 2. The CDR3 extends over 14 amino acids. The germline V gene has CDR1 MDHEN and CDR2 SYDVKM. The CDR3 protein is CASSLYAGADTQYF. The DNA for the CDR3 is TGTGCCAGCAGTTTATACGCGGGGGCAGATACGCAGTATTTT.

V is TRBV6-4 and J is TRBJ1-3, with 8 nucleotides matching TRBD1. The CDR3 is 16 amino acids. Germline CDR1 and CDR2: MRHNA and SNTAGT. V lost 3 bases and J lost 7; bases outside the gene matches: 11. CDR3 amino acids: CASSDGRTGFWNTIYF. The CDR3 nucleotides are TGTGCCAGCAGTGATGGGAGGACAGGGTTTTGGAACACCATATATTTT.

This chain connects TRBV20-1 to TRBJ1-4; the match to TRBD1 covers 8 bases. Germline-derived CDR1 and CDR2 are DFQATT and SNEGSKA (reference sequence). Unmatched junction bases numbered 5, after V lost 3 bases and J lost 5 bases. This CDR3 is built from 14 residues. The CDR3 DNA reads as TGCAGTGCTAGTCCAAACAGGGGGAATGAAAAACTGTTTTTT. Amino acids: CSASPNRGNEKLFF.